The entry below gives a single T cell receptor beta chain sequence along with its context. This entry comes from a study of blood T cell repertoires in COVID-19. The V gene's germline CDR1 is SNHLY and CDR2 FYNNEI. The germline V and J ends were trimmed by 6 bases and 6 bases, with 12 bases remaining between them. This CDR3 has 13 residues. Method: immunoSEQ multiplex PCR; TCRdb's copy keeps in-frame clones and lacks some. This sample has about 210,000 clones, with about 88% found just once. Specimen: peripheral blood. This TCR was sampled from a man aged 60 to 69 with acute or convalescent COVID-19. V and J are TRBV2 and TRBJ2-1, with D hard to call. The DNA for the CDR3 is TGTGCCAGCAGGGCTGGCGCGGTCAATGAGCAGTTCTTC. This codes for CASRAGAVNEQFF.